This T cell receptor beta chain emerged from a study of regulatory T cells in long-lasting Graves disease. Comment on this clonotype: Its antigen is currently unknown.

The authors built TCR beta libraries using iRepertoire HTBI primers and Arm-PCR of CDR3 regions. TCRdb re-analysed the multiplex PCR reads in MiXCR, keeping a single row per CDR3 protein. The data contain over 500,000 distinct CDR3 sequences, 16% of them seen just once; the ten biggest clones take up 15% to 20%. The time point here: newly diagnosed GD, antithyroid drugs for less than 3 months. Extracted RNA from PBMCs served as the source of the TCR library. V was pared by 3 bases and J by 6 bases, with 14 bases between. The CDR3 spans 15 residues. Germline CDR1 is MNHEY and CDR2 is SVGAGI. Study results and caveats: Persistent Graves' patients showed reduced TCR diversity versus newly diagnosed patients. A greater number of public clonotypes (under 3,000) was shared by persistent patients than by new patients (around 970).

These data also formed part of another study, on T cells in Graves' hyperthyroidism and ophthalmopathy.

This sample comprised peripheral blood mononuclear cells (PBMCs), obtained at new diagnosis, from a patient treated with antithyroid drugs. The TCR originated in a woman in her twenties or thirties with Graves disease. This rearrangement joins TRBV6-5 to TRBJ1-4; D remains unclear. Here the CDR3 DNA reads TGTGCCAGCAGTTATACGCCCTATAGGCATGAAAAACTGTTTTTT. Its protein product is CASSYTPYRHEKLFF.